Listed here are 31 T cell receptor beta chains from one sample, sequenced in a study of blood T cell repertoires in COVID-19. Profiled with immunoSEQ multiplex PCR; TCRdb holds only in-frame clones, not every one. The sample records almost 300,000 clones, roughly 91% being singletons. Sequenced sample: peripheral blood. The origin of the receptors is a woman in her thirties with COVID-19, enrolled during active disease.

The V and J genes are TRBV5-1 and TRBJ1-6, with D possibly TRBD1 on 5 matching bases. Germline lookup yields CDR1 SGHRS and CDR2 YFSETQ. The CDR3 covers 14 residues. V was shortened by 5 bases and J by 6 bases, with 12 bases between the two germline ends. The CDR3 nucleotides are TGCGCCAGCAGTTTGTTGGGGGGTAATTCACCCCTCCACTTT. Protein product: CASSLLGGNSPLHF.

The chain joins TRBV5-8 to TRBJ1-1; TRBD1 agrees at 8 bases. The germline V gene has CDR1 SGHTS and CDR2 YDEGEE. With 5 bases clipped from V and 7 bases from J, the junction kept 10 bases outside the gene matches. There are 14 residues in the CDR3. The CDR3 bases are TGTGCCAGCAGTCTCGGACAGGGCGTTGATGAAGCTTTCTTT. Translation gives CASSLGQGVDEAFF.

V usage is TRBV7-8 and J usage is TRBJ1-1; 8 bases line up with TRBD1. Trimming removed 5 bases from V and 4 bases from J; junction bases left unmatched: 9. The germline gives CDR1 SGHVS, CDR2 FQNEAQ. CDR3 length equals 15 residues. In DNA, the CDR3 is TGTGCCAGCAGCCTAGTGACAGGGGCGGCCACTGAAGCTTTCTTT. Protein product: CASSLVTGAATEAFF.

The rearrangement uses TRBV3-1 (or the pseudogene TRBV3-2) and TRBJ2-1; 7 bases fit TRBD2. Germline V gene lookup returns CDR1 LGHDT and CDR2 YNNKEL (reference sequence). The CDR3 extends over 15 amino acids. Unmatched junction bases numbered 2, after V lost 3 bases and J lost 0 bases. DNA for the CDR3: TGTGCCAGCAGCCAGGGGGGGAGCTCCTACAATGAGCAGTTCTTC. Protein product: CASSQGGSSYNEQFF.

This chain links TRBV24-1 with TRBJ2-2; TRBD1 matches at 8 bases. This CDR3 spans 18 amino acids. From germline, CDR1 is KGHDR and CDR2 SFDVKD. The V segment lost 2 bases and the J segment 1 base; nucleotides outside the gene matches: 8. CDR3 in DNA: TGTGCCACCAGTGATTGGACCGGGACAGGAATGAACACCGGGGAGCTGTTTTTT. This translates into CATSDWTGTGMNTGELFF.

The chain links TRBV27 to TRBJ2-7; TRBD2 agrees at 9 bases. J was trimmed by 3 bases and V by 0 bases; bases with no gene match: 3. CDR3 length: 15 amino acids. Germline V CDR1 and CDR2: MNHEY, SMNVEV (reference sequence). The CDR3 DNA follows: TGTGCCAGCAGTTTATCCTCTAGCGGGGTCTACGAGCAGTACTTC. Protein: CASSLSSSGVYEQYF.

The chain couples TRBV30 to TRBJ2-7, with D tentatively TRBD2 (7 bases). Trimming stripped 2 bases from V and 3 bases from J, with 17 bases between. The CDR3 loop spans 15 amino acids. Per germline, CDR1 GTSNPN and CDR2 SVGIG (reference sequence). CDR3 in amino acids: CAWSPKTGGRYEQYF. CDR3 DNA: TGTGCCTGGAGTCCGAAAACCGGGGGGCGCTACGAGCAGTACTTC.

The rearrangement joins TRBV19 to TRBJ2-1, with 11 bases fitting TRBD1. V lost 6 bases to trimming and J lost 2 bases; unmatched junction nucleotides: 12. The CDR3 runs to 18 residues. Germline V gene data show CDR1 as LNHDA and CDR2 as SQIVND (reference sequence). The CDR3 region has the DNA TGTGCCAGTAGCCCCCGGGACAGGGGGTCCCAACCCTACAATGAGCAGTTCTTC. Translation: CASSPRDRGSQPYNEQFF.

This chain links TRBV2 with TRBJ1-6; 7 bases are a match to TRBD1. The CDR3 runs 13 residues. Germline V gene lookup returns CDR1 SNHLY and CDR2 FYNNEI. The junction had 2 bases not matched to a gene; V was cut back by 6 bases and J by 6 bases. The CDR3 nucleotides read TGTGCCAGCAGGGACAGGATTAATTCACCCCTCCACTTT. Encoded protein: CASRDRINSPLHF.

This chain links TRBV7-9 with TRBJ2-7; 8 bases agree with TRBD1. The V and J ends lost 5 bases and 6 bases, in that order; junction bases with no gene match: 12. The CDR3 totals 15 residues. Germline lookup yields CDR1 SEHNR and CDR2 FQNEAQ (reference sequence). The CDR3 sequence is CASSPRQGKVFEQYF. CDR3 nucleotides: TGTGCCAGCAGCCCTCGACAGGGGAAGGTTTTCGAGCAGTACTTC.

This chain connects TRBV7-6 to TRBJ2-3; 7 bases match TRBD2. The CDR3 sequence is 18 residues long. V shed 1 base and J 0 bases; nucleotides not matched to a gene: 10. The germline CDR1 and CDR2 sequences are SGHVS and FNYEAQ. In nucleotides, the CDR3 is TGTGCCAGCAGCTTAGGAGGTCGTGGGGGGGGTAGCACAGATACGCAGTATTTT. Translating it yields CASSLGGRGGGSTDTQYF.

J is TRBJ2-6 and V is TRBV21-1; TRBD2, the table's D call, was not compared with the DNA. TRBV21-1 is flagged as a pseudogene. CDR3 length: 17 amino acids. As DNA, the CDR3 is TGTGCCAGCAGCAGGGAGGGAGGACTCTCTGGGGCCAACGTCCTGACTTTC. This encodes CASSREGGLSGANVLTF.

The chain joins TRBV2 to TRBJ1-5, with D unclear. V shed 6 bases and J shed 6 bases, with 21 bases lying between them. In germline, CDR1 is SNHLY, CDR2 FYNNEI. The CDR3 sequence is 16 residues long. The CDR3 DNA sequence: TGTGCCAGCAGGGAGGAAGGGAGCTCCCCCGGTCAGCCCCAGCATTTT. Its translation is CASREEGSSPGQPQHF.

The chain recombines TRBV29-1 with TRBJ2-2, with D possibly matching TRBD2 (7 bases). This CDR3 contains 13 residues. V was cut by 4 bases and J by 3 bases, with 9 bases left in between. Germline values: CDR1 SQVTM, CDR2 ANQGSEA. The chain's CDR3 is CSVVGGDTGELFF. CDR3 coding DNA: TGCAGCGTTGTAGGGGGGGACACCGGGGAGCTGTTTTTT.

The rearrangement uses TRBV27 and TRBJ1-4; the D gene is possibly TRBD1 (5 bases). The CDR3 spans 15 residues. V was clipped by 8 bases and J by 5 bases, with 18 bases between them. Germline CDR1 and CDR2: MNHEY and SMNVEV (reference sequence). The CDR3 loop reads CASSYDRPSNEKLFF. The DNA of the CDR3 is TGTGCCAGCTCTTATGACAGACCCTCAAATGAAAAACTGTTTTTT.

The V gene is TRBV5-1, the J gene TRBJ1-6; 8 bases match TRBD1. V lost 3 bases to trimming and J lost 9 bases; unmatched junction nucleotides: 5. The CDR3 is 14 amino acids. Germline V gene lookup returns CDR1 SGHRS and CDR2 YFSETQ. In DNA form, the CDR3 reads TGCGCCAGCAGCTCGAGACAGGGGAGTTCACCCCTCCACTTT. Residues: CASSSRQGSSPLHF.

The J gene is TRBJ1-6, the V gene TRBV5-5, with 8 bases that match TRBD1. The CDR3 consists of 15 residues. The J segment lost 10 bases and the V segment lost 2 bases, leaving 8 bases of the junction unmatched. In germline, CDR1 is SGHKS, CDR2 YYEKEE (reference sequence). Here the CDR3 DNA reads TGTGCCAGCAGCTTTCCAGGGGGCTGGGAGTCACCCCTCCACTTT. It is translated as CASSFPGGWESPLHF. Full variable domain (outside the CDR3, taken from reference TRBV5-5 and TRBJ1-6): DAGVTQSPTHLIKTRGQQVTLRCSPISGHKSVSWYQQVLGQGPQFIFQYYEKEERGRGNFPDRFSARQFPNYSSELNVNALLLGDSALYLCASSFPGGWESPLHFGNGTRLTVT.

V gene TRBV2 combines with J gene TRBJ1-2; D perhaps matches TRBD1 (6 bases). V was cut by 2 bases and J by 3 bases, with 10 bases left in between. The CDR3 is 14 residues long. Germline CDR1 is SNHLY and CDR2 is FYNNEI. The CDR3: CASSESRGDYGYTF. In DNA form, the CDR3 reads TGTGCCAGCAGTGAATCCAGGGGCGACTATGGCTACACCTTC.

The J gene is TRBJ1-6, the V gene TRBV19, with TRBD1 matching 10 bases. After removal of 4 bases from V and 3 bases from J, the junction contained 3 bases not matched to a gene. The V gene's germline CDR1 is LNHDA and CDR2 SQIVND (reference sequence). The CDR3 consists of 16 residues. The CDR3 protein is CASSTGQGFYNSPLHF. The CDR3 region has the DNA TGTGCCAGTAGTACGGGACAGGGGTTCTATAATTCACCCCTCCACTTT.

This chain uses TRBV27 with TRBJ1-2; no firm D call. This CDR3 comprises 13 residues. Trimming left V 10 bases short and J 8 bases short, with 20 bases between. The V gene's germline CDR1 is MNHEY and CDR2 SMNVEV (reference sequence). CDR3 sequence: CATSTMRSPGYTF. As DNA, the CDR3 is TGTGCCACCTCAACAATGCGGTCTCCCGGCTACACCTTC.

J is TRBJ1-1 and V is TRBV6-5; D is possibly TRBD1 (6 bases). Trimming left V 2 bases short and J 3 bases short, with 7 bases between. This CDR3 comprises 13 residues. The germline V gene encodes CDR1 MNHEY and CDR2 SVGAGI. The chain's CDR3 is CASSYEGDTEAFF. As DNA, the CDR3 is TGTGCCAGCAGTTACGAGGGGGACACTGAAGCTTTCTTT.

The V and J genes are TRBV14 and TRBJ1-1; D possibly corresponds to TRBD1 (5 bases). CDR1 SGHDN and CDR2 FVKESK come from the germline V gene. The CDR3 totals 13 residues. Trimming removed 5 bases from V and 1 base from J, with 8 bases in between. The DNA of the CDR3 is TGTGCCAGCAGCGTGACAGCGAACACTGAAGCTTTCTTT. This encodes CASSVTANTEAFF.

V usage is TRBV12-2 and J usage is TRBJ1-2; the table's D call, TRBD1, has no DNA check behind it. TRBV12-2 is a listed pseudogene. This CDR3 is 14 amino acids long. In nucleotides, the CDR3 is TGTGCAACCCGCTTTACAAGGGGGATGTATGGCTACACCTTC. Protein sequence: CATRFTRGMYGYTF.

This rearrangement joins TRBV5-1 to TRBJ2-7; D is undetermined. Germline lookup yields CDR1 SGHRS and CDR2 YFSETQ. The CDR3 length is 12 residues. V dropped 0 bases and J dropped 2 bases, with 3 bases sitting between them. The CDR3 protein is CASSLGAYEQYF. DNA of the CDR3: TGCGCCAGCAGCTTGGGAGCCTACGAGCAGTACTTC.

CDR3 in amino acids: CASHPGSYNEQFF. The DNA for the CDR3 is TGTGCCAGCCACCCGGGTTCCTACAATGAGCAGTTCTTC. The V call is TRBV6-6, the J call TRBJ2-1, with no clear D. The germline V and J ends were trimmed by 8 bases and 1 base, with 9 bases remaining between them. Germline V gives CDR1 MNHNY, CDR2 SVGAGI (reference sequence). There are 13 residues in the CDR3.

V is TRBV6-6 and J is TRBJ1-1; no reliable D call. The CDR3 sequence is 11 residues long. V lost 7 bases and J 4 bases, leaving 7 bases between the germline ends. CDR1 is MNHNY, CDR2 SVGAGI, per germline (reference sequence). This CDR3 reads CASMAVTEAFF. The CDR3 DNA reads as TGTGCCAGCATGGCCGTCACTGAAGCTTTCTTT.

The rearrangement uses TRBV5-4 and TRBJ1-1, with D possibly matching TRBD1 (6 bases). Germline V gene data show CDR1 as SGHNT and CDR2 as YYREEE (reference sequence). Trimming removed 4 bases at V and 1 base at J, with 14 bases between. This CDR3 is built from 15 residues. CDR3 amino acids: CASSTLTGTNTEAFF. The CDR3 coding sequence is TGTGCCAGCAGCACCTTAACAGGGACGAACACTGAAGCTTTCTTT.

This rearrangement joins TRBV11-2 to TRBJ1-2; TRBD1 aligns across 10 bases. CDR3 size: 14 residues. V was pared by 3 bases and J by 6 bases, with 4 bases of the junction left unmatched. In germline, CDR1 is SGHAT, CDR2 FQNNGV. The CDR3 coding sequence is TGTGCCAGCAGCTTTTGGGACAGGGGTGATGGCTACACCTTC. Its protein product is CASSFWDRGDGYTF.

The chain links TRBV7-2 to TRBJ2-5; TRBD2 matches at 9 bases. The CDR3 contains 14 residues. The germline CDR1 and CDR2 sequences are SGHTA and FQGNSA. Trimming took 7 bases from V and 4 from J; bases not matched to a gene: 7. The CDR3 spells CASKGGGAAETQYF. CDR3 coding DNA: TGTGCCAGCAAGGGCGGGGGGGCCGCAGAGACCCAGTACTTC.

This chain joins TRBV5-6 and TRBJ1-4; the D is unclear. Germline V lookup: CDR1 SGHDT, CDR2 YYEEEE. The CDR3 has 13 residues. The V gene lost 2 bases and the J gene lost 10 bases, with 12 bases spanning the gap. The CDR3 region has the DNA TGTGCCAGCAGCTTAGTTCGATACGGAAAACTGTTTTTT. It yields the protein CASSLVRYGKLFF.

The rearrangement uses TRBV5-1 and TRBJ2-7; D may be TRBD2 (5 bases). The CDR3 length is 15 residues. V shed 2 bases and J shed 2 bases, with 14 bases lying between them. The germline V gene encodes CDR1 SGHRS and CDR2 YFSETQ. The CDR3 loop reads CASSFGGLPTYEQYF. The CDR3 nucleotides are TGCGCCAGCAGCTTTGGAGGCCTCCCAACCTACGAGCAGTACTTC.